Each of the 7 T cell receptor beta chains below was sequenced from the same sample in a study of T-cell memory formation after mild COVID-19. TCRdb re-called the 5' RACE reads with MiXCR, one entry per CDR3 protein. The sample lists 350,000 to 500,000 distinct CDR3 sequences, over 15% seen once, with about 22% in the top ten. Sample: PBMCs or a T cell subset sorted from them (not recorded which). The receptors here all came from a man aged 18 to 30 who had mild COVID-19 (a few samples of this study predate the infection). Cell type and time point are not known.

The chain recombines TRBV10-3 with TRBJ2-7; D may be TRBD2 (5 bases). Germline CDR1 is ENHRY and CDR2 is SYGVKD. This CDR3 has 15 amino acids. With 4 bases removed from V and 3 bases from J, the gap between germline ends came to 16 bases. In DNA, the CDR3 is TGTGCCATCAGTGCCGCGAGAGGGATACTCTACGAGCAGTACTTC. Translating it yields CAISAARGILYEQYF.

This clonotype has only a few counts. This CDR3 is CASGDYSSSYEQYF. CDR3 in DNA: TGCGCCAGCGGCGACTACAGTTCCTCCTACGAGCAGTACTTC. This rearrangement joins TRBV5-1 to TRBJ2-7, with D possibly matching TRBD2 (5 bases). V was cut by 7 bases and J by 0 bases, with 14 bases left in between. CDR3 length equals 14 residues. CDR1 is SGHRS and CDR2 is YFSETQ in the germline V gene.

A few counts support this clonotype. V and J are TRBV28 and TRBJ1-1, with a possible D match to TRBD1 (5 bases). The germline CDR1 and CDR2 sequences are MDHEN and SYDVKM. The CDR3 covers 16 residues. Between the trimmed V and J ends, which lost 7 bases and 1 base, there was a span of 19 bases. As DNA, the CDR3 is TGTGCCAGCATCGGAGGGCAGGGAGGACGGAACACTGAAGCTTTCTTT. Its translation is CASIGGQGGRNTEAFF. Full variable domain (outside the CDR3, taken from reference TRBV28 and TRBJ1-1): DVKVTQSSRYLVKRTGEKVFLECVQDMDHENMFWYRQDPGLGLRLIYFSYDVKMKEKGDIPEGYSVSREKKERFSLILESASTNQTSMYLCASIGGQGGRNTEAFFGQGTRLTVV.

This clonotype was seen many times. This chain connects TRBV20-1 to TRBJ1-1; D call uncertain. Germline-derived CDR1 and CDR2 are DFQATT and SNEGSKA (reference sequence). CDR3 size: 17 residues. V was cut by 1 base and J by 5 bases, with 23 bases left in between. CDR3 in amino acids: CSARVTSAVALRTEAFF. The CDR3 region has the DNA TGCAGTGCTAGAGTCACCTCGGCAGTGGCCCTGCGGACTGAAGCTTTCTTT.

The J gene is TRBJ2-6, the V gene TRBV11-2; 7 nucleotides align to TRBD1. The V and J ends lost 5 bases and 2 bases, in that order; junction bases with no gene match: 9. Germline V gene data show CDR1 as SGHAT and CDR2 as FQNNGV. The CDR3 consists of 17 residues. CDR3 DNA sequence: TGTGCCAGCAGCCAATATATTACAGGGGCTGGGGCCAACGTCCTGACTTTC. Protein product: CASSQYITGAGANVLTF.

This clonotype occurred many times. This sequence joins TRBV5-1 and TRBJ1-1; a possible D gene is TRBD1 (5 bases). V gave up 8 bases and J gave up 1 base, with 9 bases separating them. This CDR3 contains 12 residues. Germline V gene data show CDR1 as SGHRS and CDR2 as YFSETQ. The CDR3 loop reads CARRDRNTEAFF. CDR3 coding DNA: TGCGCCAGGAGGGACCGGAACACTGAAGCTTTCTTT.

The chain couples TRBV2 to TRBJ2-6; tentatively, D is TRBD2 (6 bases). This CDR3 has 14 residues. From germline, CDR1 is SNHLY and CDR2 FYNNEI. V lost 7 bases, J lost 0 bases, and 7 bases lay in between. CDR3 protein: CASKTSSGANVLTF. CDR3 nucleotides: TGTGCCAGCAAGACTAGCTCTGGGGCCAACGTCCTGACTTTC.